These T cell receptor beta chains were read from a single sample in a study of precursors of human CD4 cytotoxic T cells. TCRdb independently ran MiXCR on the reads; one entry per CDR3 protein. The profile shows about 790 distinct CDR3 sequences, about an eighth of them singletons. Sequences were obtained from memory CD4+ T cells from blood (PBMCs). The receptor set was obtained from a human donor in good health. Each CDR3 is given with its conserved first and last residue. D genes are given only for firm matches.

NA | TRBV29-1 | CSVELSYEQYF
NA | TRBV12-3/TRBV12-4 | CASSPLGGKNEQYF
TRBD1 | TRBV5-1 | CASSPRTGNGGELFF
NA | TRBV12-5 | CASGLGDHSEQFF
NA | TRBV9 | CASSAGGVSTEAFF
NA | TRBV4-2 | CASSQVLADSYEQYF
NA | TRBV20-1 | CSAREQTRTGGYTF
TRBD2 | TRBV18 | CASSYSTSGAYNEQFF
TRBD1 | TRBV12-3/TRBV12-4 | CASSWDRENIQYF
NA | TRBV20-1 | CSARRRGGNTEAFF
TRBD1 | TRBV4-2 | CASSQVLGQGIRQPQHF
NA | TRBV15 | CATFDRDRNPGNEQFF
TRBD2 | TRBV12-3/TRBV12-4 | CASTASGGYNEQFF
NA | TRBV4-1 | CASSQDGQRPKRAGNTIYF
NA | TRBV29-1 | CSVAMLAGDTQYF
TRBD2 | TRBV5-4 | CASSPSGGASGELFF
NA | TRBV16 | CASSQSNTGELFF
NA | TRBV20-1 | CSASQGGGTEAFF
TRBD1 | TRBV7-2 | CASSLSGQPNSPLHF
TRBD1 | TRBV12-3/TRBV12-4 | CASSPSGTGNTGELFF
TRBD1 | TRBV27 | CASSLWGDRANTEAFF
NA | TRBV5-1 | CASSTYRDSGGLFF
NA | TRBV7-2 | CASSPGVGANVLTF
TRBD1 | TRBV9 | CASSGKGQNYGYTF
TRBD2 | TRBV12-3/TRBV12-4 | CASSPREFEQFF
TRBD2 | TRBV24-1 | CATSDYAGGASEQFF
NA | TRBV29-1 | CSILDQETQYF
TRBD1 | TRBV5-6 | CASSIENRGTGELFF
TRBD2 | TRBV14 | CASSQGTSNEQFF
NA | TRBV7-2 | CASSEQIQYTGELFF
TRBD1 | TRBV5-5 | CASSLIAGGDYGYTF
NA | TRBV29-1 | CSVWPHRDGAYNEQFF
NA | TRBV9 | CATGGENTDTQYF